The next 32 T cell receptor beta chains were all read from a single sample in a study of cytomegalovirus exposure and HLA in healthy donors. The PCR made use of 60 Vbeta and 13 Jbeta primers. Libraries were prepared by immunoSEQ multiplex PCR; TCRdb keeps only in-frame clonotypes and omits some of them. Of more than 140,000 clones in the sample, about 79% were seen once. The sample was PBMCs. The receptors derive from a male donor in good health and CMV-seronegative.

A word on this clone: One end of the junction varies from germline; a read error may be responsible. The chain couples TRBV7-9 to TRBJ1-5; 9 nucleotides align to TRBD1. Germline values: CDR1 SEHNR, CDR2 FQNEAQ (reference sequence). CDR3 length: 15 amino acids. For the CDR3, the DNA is TGTTCCAGCAGCTTAACAGGGGGCGAGGAACAGCCCCAGCATTTT. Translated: CSSSLTGGEEQPQHF.

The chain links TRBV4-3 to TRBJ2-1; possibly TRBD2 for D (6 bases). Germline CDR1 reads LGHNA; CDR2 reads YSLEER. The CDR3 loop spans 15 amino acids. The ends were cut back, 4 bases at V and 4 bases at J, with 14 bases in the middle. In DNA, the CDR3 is TGCGCCAGCAGCCTTGAGGGGACTGGTTACAATGAGCAGTTCTTC. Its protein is CASSLEGTGYNEQFF.

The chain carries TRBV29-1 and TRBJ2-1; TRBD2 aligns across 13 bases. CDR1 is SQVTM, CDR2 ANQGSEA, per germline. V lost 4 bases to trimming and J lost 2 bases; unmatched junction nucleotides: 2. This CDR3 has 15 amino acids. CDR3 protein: CSVGGTSGTYNEQFF. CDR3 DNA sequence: TGCAGCGTTGGGGGGACTAGCGGGACCTACAATGAGCAGTTCTTC.

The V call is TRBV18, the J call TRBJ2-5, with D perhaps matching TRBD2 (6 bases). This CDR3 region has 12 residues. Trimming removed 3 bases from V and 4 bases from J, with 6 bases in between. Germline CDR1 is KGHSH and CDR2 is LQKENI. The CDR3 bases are TGTGCCAGCTCACCCGGGGGAGAGACCCAGTACTTC. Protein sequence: CASSPGGETQYF.

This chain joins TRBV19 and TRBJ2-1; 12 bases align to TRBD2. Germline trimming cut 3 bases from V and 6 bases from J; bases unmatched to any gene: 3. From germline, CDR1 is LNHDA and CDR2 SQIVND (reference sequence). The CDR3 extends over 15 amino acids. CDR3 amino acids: CASSISSGRANEQFF. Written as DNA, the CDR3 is TGTGCCAGTAGTATTTCTAGCGGGAGGGCCAATGAGCAGTTCTTC.

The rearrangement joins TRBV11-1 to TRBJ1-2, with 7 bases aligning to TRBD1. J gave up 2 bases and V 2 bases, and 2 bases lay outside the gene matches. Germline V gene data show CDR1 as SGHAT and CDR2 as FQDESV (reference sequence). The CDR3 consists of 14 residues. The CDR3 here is CASSLNRGNYGYTF. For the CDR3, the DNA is TGTGCCAGCAGCTTAAACAGGGGCAACTATGGCTACACCTTC.

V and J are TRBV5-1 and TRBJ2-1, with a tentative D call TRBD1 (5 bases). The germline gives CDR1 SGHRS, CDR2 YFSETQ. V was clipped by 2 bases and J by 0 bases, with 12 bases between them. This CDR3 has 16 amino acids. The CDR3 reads CASSFNGQGSYNEQFF. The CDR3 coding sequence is TGCGCCAGCAGCTTTAATGGCCAGGGCTCCTACAATGAGCAGTTCTTC.

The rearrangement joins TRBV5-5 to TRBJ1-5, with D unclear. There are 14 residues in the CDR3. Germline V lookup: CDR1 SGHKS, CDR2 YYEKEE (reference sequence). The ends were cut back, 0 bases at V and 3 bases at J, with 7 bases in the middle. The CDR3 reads CASSLELFNQPQHF. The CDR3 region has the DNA TGTGCCAGCAGCTTGGAGCTTTTCAATCAGCCCCAGCATTTT.

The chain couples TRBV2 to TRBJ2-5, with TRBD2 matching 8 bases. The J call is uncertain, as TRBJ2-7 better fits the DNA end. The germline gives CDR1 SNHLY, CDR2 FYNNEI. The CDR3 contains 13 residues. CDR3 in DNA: TGTGCCTTCCCTCGGGGGGGGGATCACGAGCAGTACTTC. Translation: CAFPRGGDHEQYF.

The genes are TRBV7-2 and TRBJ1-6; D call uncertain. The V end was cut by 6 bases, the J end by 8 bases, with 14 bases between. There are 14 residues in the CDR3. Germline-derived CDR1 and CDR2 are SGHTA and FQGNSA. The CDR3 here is CASRLQPTDSPLHF. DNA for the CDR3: TGTGCCAGCAGGTTACAACCAACGGATTCACCCCTCCACTTT. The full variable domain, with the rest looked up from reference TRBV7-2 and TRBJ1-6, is GAGVSQSPSNKVTEKGKDVELRCDPISGHTALYWYRQSLGQGLEFLIYFQGNSAPDKSGLPSDRFSAERTGGSVSTLTIQRTQQEDSAVYLCASRLQPTDSPLHFGNGTRLTVT.

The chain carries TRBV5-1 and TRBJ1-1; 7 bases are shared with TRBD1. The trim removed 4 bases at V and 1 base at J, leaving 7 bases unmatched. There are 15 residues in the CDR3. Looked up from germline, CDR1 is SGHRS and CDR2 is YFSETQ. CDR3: CASSIRQGGNTEAFF. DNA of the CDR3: TGCGCCAGCAGCATAAGACAGGGCGGGAACACTGAAGCTTTCTTT.

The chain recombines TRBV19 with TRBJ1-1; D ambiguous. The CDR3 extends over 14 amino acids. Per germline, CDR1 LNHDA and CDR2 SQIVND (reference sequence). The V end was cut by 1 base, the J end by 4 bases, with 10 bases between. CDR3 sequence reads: CASSIGQRGTEAFF. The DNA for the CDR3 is TGTGCCAGTAGTATAGGGCAGCGGGGCACTGAAGCTTTCTTT.

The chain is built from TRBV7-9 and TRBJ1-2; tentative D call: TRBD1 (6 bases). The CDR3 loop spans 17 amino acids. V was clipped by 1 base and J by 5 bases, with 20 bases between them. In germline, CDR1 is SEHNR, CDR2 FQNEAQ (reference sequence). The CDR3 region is CASSLEAYETGSYGYTF. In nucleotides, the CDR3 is TGTGCCAGCAGCTTAGAAGCCTATGAGACAGGATCTTATGGCTACACCTTC.

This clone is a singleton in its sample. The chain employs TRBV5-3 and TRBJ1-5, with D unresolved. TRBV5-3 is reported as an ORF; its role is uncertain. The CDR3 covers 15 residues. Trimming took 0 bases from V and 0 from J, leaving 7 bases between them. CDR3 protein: CARSLGRNSNQPQHF. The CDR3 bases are TGTGCCAGAAGCTTGGGGAGAAATAGCAATCAGCCCCAGCATTTT.

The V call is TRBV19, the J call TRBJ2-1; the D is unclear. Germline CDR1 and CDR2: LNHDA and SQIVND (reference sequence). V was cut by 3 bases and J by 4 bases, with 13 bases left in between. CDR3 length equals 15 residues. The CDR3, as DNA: TGTGCCAGTAGTATTGATCGCAACATTTACAATGAGCAGTTCTTC. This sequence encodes CASSIDRNIYNEQFF.

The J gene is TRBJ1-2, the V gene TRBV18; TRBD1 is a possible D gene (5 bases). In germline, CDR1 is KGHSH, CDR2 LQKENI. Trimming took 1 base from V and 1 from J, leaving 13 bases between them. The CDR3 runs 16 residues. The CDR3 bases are TGTGCCAGCTCACCACTGGACACGCTGGTTAACTATGGCTACACCTTC. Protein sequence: CASSPLDTLVNYGYTF.

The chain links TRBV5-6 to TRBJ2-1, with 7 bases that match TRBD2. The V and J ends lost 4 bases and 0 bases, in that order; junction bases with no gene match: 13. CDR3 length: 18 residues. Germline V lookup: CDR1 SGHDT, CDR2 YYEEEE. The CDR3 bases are TGTGCCAGCAGCCGAGTTGGCGGGGGAAACCCCTCCTACAATGAGCAGTTCTTC. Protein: CASSRVGGGNPSYNEQFF.

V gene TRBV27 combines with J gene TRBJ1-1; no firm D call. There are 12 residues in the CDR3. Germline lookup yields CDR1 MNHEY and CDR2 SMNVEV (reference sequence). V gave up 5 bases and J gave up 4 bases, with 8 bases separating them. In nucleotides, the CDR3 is TGTGCCAGCAGTAAATCGAGCACTGAAGCTTTCTTT. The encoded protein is CASSKSSTEAFF.

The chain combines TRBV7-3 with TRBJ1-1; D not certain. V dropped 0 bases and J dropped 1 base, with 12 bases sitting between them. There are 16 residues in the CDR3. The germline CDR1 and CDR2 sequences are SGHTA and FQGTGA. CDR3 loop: CASSLTSYPRNTEAFF. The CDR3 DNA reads TGTGCCAGCAGCTTAACCAGTTACCCCCGGAACACTGAAGCTTTCTTT.

In DNA form, the CDR3 reads TGTGCCAGCAGCTTGACCGGGGGACCAGATGGCTACACCTTC. It encodes CASSLTGGPDGYTF. The chain combines TRBV7-6 with TRBJ1-2, with D tentatively TRBD1 (5 bases). The CDR3 extends over 14 amino acids. Per germline, CDR1 SGHVS and CDR2 FNYEAQ. Trimming removed 3 bases at V and 6 bases at J, with 14 bases between. Looking up the rest from reference TRBV7-6 and TRBJ1-2 gives the full variable domain: GAGVSQSPRYKVTKRGQDVALRCDPISGHVSLYWYRQALGQGPEFLTYFNYEAQQDKSGLPNDRFSAERPEGSISTLTIQRTEQRDSAMYRCASSLTGGPDGYTFGSGTRLTVV.

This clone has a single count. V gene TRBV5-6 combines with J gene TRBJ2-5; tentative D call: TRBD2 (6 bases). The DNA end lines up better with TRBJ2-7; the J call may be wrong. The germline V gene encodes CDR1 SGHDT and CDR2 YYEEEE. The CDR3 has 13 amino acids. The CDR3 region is CASSRDWDYEQYF. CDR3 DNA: TGTGCCAGCAGCCGGGACTGGGACTACGAGCAGTACTTC.

The CDR3 DNA sequence: TGTGCCAGCAGTGACTCTAGCGGCTACAATGAGCAGTTCTTC. Its protein is CASSDSSGYNEQFF. V is TRBV6-4 and J is TRBJ2-1, with D maybe TRBD2 (6 bases). The germline V and J ends were trimmed by 0 bases and 3 bases, with 6 bases remaining between them. CDR3 length: 14 amino acids. The germline CDR1 and CDR2 sequences are MRHNA and SNTAGT.

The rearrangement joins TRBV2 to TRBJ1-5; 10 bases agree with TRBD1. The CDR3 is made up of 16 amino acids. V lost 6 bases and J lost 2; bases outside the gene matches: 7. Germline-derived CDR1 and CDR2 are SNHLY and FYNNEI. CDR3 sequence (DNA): TGTGCCAGCAGCAAAGGACAGGGGGATGGCAATCAGCCCCAGCATTTT. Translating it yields CASSKGQGDGNQPQHF.

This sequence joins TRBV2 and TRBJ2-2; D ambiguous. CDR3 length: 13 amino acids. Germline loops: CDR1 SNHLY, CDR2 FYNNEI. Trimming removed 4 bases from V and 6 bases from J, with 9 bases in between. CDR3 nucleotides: TGTGCCAGCAGTGTAAATAGCCCCGGGGAGCTGTTTTTT. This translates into CASSVNSPGELFF.

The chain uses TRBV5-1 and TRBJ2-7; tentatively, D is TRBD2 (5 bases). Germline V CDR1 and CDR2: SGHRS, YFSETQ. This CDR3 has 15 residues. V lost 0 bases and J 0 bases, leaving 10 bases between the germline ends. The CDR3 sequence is CASSLESGISYEQYF. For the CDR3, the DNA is TGCGCCAGCAGCTTGGAATCGGGAATCTCCTACGAGCAGTACTTC.

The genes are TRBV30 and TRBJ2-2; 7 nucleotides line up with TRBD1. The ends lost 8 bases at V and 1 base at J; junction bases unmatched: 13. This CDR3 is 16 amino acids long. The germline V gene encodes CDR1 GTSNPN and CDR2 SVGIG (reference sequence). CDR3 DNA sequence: TGTGCCACAAGAAGGGAGACAGGGCGGAACACCGGGGAGCTGTTTTTT. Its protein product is CATRRETGRNTGELFF.

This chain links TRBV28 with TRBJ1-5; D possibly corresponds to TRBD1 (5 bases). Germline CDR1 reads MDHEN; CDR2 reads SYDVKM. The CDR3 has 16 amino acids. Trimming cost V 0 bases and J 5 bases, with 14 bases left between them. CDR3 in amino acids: CASSLWRQSPDQPQHF. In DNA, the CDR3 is TGTGCCAGCAGTTTATGGAGACAGTCCCCGGATCAGCCCCAGCATTTT.

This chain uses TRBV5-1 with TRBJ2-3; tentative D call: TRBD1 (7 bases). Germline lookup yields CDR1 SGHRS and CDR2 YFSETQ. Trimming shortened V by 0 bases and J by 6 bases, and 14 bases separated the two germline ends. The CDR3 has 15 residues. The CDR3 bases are TGCGCCAGCAGCTTGGCCGGCAGGGGGGCGGATACGCAGTATTTT. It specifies CASSLAGRGADTQYF.

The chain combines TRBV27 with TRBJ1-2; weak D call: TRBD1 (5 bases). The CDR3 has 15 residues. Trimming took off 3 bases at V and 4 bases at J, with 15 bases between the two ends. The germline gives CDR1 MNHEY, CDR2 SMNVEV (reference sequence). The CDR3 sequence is CASSLNGRALYGYTF. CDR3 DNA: TGTGCCAGCAGTTTGAACGGCAGGGCCCTCTATGGCTACACCTTC.

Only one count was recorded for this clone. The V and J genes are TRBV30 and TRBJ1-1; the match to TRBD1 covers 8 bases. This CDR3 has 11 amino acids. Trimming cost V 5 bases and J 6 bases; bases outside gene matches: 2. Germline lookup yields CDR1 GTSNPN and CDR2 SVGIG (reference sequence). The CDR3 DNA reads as TGTGCCTGGGGGGACAGGTCTGAAGCTTTCTTT. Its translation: CAWGDRSEAFF.

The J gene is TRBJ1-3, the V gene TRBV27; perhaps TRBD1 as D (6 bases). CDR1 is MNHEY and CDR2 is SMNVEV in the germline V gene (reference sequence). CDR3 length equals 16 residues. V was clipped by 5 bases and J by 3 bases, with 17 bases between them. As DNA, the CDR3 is TGTGCCAGCAGTCCCACCGGACAGAGACTTGGAAACACCATATATTTT. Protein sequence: CASSPTGQRLGNTIYF.

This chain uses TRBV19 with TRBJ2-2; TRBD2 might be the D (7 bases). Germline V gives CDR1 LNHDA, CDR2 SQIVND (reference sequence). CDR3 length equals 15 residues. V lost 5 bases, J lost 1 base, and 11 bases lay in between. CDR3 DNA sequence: TGTGCCAGTAGTCCGGGGGGCGGGAACACCGGGGAGCTGTTTTTT. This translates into CASSPGGGNTGELFF.